The entry that follows covers one T cell receptor beta chain sequence. These data are taken from a study of blood T cell repertoires in COVID-19. Some clones are missing from TCRdb's copy, which holds only in-frame ones; the method was immunoSEQ multiplex PCR. This sample yields some 76,000 clones, of which 65% to 85% are seen a single time; more than 10% belongs to the top ten. The V gene end was trimmed by 2 bases and the J gene end by 5 bases; junction bases not matched to a gene: 8. The CDR3 covers 16 residues. Germline CDR1 is SGHAT and CDR2 is FQNNGV. The chain joins TRBV11-2 to TRBJ2-2, with 7 bases fitting TRBD2. This sequence originates from a man in his fifties or sixties with COVID-19, enrolled during active disease. Material for sequencing was peripheral blood. The CDR3 here is CASSLYAGVLTGELFF. CDR3 nucleotide sequence: TGTGCCAGCAGCTTATACGCGGGAGTTTTAACCGGGGAGCTGTTTTTT. Variable domain in full (rest from reference TRBV11-2 and TRBJ2-2): EAGVAQSPRYKIIEKRQSVAFWCNPISGHATLYWYQQILGQGPKLLIQFQNNGVVDDSQLPKDRFSAERLKGVDSTLKIQPAKLEDSAVYLCASSLYAGVLTGELFFGEGSRLTVL.